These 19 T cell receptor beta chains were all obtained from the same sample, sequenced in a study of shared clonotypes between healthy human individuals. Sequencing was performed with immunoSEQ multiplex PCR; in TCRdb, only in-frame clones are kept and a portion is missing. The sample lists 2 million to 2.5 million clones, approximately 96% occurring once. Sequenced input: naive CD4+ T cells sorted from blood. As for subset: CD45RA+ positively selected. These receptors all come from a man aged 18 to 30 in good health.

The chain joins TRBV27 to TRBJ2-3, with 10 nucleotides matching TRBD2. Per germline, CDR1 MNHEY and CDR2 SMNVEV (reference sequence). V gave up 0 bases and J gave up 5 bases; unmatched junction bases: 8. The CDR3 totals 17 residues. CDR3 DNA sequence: TGTGCCAGCAGTTTATCGGCACTAGCGGGGAGGCGAGATACGCAGTATTTT. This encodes CASSLSALAGRRDTQYF.

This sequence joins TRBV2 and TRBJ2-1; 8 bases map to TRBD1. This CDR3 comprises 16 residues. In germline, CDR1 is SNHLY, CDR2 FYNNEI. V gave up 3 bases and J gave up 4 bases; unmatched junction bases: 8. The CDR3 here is CASSEEMGQVYNEQFF. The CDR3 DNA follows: TGTGCCAGCAGTGAGGAGATGGGACAGGTATACAATGAGCAGTTCTTC.

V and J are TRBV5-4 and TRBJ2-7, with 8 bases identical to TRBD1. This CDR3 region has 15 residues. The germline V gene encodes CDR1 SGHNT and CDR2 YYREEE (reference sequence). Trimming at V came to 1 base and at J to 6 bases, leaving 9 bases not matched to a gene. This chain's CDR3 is CASSLSGTGIGEQYF. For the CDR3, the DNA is TGTGCCAGCAGCTTGTCGGGGACAGGTATAGGCGAGCAGTACTTC.

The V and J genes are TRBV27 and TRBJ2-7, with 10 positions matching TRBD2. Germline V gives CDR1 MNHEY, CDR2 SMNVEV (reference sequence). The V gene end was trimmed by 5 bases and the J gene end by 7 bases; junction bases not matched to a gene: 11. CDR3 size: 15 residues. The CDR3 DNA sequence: TGTGCCAGCAGTATCCAGCGGGGGGGCTCAGGGGAGCAGTACTTC. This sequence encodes CASSIQRGGSGEQYF.

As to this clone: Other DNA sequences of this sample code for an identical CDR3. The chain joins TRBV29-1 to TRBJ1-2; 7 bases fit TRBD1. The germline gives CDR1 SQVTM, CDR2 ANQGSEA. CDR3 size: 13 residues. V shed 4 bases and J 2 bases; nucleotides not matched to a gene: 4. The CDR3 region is CSVVTGANYGYTF. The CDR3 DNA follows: TGCAGCGTTGTTACAGGGGCGAACTATGGCTACACCTTC.

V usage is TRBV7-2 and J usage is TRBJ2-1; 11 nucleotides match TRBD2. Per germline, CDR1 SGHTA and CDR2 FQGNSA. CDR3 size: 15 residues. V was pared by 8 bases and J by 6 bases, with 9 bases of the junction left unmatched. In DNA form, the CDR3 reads TGTGCCAGCGGCAGTCTAGCGGGAGGTTCCAATGAGCAGTTCTTC. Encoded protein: CASGSLAGGSNEQFF.

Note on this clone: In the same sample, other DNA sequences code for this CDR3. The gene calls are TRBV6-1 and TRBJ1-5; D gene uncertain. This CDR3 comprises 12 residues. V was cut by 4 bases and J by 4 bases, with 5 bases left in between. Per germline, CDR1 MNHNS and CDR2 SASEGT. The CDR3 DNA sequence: TGTGCCAGCAGTGGCCCAAATCAGCCCCAGCATTTT. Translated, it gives CASSGPNQPQHF.

The CDR3 coding sequence is TGTGCCAGCAGCCCCTGGGGTAGCGGGGGGCAACCCTACGAGCAGTACTTC. Translated, it gives CASSPWGSGGQPYEQYF. The V call is TRBV7-9, the J call TRBJ2-7; 10 bases map to TRBD2. With V trimmed by 5 bases and J by 2 bases, 12 bases remained unmatched. Germline CDR1 is SEHNR and CDR2 is FQNEAQ (reference sequence). The CDR3 length is 17 residues.

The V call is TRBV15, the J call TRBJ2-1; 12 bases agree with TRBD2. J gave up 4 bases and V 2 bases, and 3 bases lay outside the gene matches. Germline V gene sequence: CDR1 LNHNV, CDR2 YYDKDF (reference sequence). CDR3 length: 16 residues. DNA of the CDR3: TGTGCCACCAGCAGACCCGGACTAGCGGGGTACAATGAGCAGTTCTTC. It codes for CATSRPGLAGYNEQFF.

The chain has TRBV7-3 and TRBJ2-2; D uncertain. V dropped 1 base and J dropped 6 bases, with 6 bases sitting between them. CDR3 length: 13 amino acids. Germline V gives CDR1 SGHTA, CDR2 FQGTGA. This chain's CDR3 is CASSLSSAGELFF. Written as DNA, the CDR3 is TGTGCCAGCAGCTTAAGTTCCGCCGGGGAGCTGTTTTTT.

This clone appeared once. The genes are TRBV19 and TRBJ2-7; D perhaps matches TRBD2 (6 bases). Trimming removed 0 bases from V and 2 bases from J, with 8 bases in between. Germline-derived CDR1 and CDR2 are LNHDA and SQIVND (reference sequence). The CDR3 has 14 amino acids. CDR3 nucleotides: TGTGCCAGTAGTATAGAGCCGGGGGCCTACGAGCAGTACTTC. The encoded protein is CASSIEPGAYEQYF.

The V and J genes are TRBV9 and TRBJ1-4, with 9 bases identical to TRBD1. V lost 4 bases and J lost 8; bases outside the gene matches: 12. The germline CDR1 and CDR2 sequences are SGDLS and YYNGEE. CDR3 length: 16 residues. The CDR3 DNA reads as TGTGCCAGCAGCCCCGGGAGGGGGACAGGGTGGGAAAAACTGTTTTTT. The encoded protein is CASSPGRGTGWEKLFF.

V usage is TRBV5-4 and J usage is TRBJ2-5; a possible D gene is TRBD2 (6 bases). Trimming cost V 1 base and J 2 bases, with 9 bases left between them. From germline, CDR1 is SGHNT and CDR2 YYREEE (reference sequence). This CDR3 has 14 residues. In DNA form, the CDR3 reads TGTGCCAGCAGCTTGAAACTAGCTCAAGAGACCCAGTACTTC. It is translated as CASSLKLAQETQYF.

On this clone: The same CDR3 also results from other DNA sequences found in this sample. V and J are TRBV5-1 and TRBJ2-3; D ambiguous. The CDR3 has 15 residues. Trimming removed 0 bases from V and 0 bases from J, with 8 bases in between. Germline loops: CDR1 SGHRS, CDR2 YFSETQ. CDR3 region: CASSLVQTSTDTQYF. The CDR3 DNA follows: TGCGCCAGCAGCTTGGTACAAACTAGCACAGATACGCAGTATTTT. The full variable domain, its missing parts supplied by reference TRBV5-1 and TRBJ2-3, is KAGVTQTPRYLIKTRGQQVTLSCSPISGHRSVSWYQQTPGQGLQFLFEYFSETQRNKGNFPGRFSGRQFSNSRSEMNVSTLELGDSALYLCASSLVQTSTDTQYFGPGTRLTVL.

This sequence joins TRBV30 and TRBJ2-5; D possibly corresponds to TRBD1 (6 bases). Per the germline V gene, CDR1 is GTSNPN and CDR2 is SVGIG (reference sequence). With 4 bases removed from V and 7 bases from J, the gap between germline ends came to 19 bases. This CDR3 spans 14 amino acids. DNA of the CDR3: TGTGCCTGGACCCCCAGGGGTCGTAAGGCGACCCAGTACTTC. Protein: CAWTPRGRKATQYF.

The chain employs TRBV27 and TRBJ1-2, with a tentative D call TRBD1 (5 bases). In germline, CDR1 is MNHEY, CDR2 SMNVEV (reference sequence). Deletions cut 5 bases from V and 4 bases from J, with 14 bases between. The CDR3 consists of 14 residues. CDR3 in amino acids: CASSTRTGPYGYTF. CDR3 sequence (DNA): TGTGCCAGCAGTACCCGTACAGGCCCCTATGGCTACACCTTC.

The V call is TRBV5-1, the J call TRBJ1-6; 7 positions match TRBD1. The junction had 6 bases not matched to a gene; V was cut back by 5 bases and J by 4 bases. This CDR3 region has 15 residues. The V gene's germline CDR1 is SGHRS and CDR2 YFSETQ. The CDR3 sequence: CASRLQQGYNSPLHF. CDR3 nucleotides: TGCGCCAGCAGACTACAACAGGGGTATAATTCACCCCTCCACTTT.

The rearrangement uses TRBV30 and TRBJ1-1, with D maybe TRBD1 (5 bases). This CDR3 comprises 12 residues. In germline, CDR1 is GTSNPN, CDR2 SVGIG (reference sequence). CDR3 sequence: CALGRPNTEAFF. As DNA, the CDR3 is TGTGCATTGGGACGGCCGAACACTGAAGCTTTCTTT.

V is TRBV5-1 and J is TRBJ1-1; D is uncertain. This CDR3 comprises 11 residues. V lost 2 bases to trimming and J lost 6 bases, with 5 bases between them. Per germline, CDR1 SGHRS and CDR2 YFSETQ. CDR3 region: CASSFEAEAFF. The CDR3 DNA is TGCGCCAGCAGCTTTGAAGCTGAAGCTTTCTTT.